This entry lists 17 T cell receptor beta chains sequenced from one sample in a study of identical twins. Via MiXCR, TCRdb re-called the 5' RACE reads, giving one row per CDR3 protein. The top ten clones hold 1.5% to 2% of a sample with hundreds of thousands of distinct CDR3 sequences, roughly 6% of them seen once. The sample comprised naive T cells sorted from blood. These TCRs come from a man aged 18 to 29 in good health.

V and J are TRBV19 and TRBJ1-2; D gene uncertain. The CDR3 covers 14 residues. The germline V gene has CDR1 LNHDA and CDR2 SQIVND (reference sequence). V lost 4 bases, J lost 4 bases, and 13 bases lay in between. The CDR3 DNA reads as TGTGCCAGTAGTAAAGGAGGGCTACCCTATGGCTACACCTTC. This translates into CASSKGGLPYGYTF.

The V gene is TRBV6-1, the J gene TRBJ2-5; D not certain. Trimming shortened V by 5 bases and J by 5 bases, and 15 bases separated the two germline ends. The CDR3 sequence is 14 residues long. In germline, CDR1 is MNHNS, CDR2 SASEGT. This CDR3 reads CASSPRHRRETQYF. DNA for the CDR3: TGTGCCAGCAGTCCTCGCCACAGACGGGAGACCCAGTACTTC.

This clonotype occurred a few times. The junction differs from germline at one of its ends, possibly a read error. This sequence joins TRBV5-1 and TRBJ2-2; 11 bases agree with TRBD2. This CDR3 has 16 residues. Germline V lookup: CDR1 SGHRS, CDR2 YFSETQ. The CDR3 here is CASSLETSGNAGELFF. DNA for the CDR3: TGCGCCAGCAGCTTGGAGACTAGCGGGAACGCCGGGGAGCTGTTTTTT.

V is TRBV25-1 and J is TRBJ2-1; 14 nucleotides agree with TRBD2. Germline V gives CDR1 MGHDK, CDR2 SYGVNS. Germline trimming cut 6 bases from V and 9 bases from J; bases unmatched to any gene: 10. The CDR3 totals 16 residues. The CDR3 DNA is TGTGCCAGCAGGGACTCCGGGACTAGCGGGAGTCGTGAGCAGTTCTTC. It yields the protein CASRDSGTSGSREQFF.

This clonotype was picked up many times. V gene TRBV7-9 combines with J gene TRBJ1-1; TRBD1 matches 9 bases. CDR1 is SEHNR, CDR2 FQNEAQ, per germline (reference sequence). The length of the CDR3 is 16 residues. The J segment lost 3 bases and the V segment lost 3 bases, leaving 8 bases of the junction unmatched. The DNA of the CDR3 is TGTGCCAGCAGCTTCTACCTAGGACAGGGGTACACTGAAGCTTTCTTT. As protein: CASSFYLGQGYTEAFF.

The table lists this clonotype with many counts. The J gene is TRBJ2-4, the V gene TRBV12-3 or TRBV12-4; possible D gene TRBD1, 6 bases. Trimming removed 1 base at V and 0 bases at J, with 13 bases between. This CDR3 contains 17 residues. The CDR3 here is CASSLGLGASAKNIQYF. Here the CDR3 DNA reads TGTGCCAGCAGTTTAGGCCTGGGGGCGTCAGCCAAAAACATTCAGTACTTC.

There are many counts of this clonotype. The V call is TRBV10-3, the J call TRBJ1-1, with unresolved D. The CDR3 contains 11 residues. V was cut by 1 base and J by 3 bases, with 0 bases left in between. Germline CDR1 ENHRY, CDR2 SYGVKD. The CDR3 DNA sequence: TGTGCCATCAGTGAGTACACTGAAGCTTTCTTT. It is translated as CAISEYTEAFF.

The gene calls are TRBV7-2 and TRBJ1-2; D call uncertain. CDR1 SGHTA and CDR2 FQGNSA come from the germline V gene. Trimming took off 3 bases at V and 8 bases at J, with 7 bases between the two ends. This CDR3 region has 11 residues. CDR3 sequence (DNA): TGTGCCAGCAGCTTCGCTGGGGGCTACACCTTC. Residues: CASSFAGGYTF.

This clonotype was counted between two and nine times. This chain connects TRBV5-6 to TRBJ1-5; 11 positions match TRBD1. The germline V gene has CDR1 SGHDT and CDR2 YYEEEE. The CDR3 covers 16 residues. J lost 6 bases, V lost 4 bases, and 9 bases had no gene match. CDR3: CASSGRDRGVFQPQHF. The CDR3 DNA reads TGTGCCAGCAGCGGGAGGGACAGGGGGGTATTTCAGCCCCAGCATTTT.

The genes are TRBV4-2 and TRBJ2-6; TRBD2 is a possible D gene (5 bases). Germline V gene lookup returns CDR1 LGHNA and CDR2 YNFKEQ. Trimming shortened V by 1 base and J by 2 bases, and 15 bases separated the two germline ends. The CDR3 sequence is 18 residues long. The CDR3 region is CASSQGPGDGAGANVLTF. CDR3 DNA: TGTGCCAGCAGCCAAGGTCCCGGGGATGGGGCTGGGGCCAACGTCCTGACTTTC.

This CDR3 reads CAIKTSGRGETQYF. In DNA form, the CDR3 reads TGTGCCATCAAGACTAGCGGGAGGGGAGAGACCCAGTACTTC. This chain uses TRBV10-3 with TRBJ2-5; 14 positions agree with TRBD2. The V gene's germline CDR1 is ENHRY and CDR2 SYGVKD. CDR3 length: 14 amino acids. V lost 7 bases, J lost 4 bases, and 2 bases stayed unmatched.

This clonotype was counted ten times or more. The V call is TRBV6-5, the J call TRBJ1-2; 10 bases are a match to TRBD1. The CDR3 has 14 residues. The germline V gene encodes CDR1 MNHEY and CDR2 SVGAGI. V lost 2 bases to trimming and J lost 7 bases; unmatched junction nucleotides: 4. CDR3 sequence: CASSYQGQGTGYTF. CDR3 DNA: TGTGCCAGCAGTTACCAGGGACAGGGGACTGGCTACACCTTC.

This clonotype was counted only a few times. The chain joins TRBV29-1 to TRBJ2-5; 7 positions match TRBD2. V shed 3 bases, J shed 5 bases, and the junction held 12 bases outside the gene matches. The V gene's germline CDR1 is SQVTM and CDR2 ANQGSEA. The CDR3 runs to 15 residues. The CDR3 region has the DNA TGCAGCGTTGACATCGGTGGGGACGGGGGGGAGACCCAGTACTTC. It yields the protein CSVDIGGDGGETQYF.

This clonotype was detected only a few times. In DNA, the CDR3 is TGCGCCAGCAGCTTGTCCTGGTCCCCCCCAGATACGCAGTATTTT. Translated: CASSLSWSPPDTQYF. The J gene is TRBJ2-3, the V gene TRBV5-1; D is unclear. Germline V gene lookup returns CDR1 SGHRS and CDR2 YFSETQ. Trimming took off 1 base at V and 4 bases at J, with 13 bases between the two ends. This CDR3 is built from 15 residues.

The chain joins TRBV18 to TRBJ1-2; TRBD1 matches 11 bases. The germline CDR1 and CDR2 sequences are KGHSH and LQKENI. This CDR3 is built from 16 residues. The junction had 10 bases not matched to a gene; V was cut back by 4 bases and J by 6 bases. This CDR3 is CASSRAGTGGENGYTF. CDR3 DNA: TGTGCCAGCTCACGAGCCGGGACAGGGGGAGAGAATGGCTACACCTTC.

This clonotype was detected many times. The CDR3 sequence is CASVGGGSYEQYF. CDR3 sequence (DNA): TGTGCCAGCGTCGGGGGAGGCTCCTACGAGCAGTACTTC. The chain joins TRBV28 to TRBJ2-7, with D maybe TRBD2 (6 bases). From germline, CDR1 is MDHEN and CDR2 SYDVKM. The CDR3 has 13 residues. Trimming cost V 8 bases and J 0 bases, with 11 bases left between them.

The CDR3 here is CASSQFDRGGTDTQYF. For the CDR3, the DNA is TGTGCCAGCAGCCAATTCGACAGGGGAGGAACAGATACGCAGTATTTT. The V gene is TRBV3-1, the J gene TRBJ2-3; 8 bases match TRBD1. The CDR3 loop spans 16 amino acids. Unmatched junction bases numbered 7, after V lost 2 bases and J lost 3 bases. CDR1 LGHDT and CDR2 YNNKEL come from the germline V gene (reference sequence).